The source of this TCR beta chain is a study of technical replicates of blood from four donors. The method was immunoSEQ multiplex PCR; TCRdb's version includes in-frame clones alone and lacks a portion of them. The sample has some 58,000 clones; roughly 92% are singletons. Trimming pared 6 bases from V and 2 bases from J, leaving 11 bases between. CDR3 length: 13 residues. The V gene's germline CDR1 is SGHVS and CDR2 FNYEAQ. This clonotype originated in a human donor in good health. This rearrangement joins TRBV7-6 to TRBJ2-7; possibly TRBD2 for D (6 bases). The sequenced sample was T cells isolated from PBMCs. The CDR3 sequence is CASRDAGTYEQYF. In nucleotides, the CDR3 is TGTGCCAGCAGAGACGCGGGAACCTACGAGCAGTACTTC.